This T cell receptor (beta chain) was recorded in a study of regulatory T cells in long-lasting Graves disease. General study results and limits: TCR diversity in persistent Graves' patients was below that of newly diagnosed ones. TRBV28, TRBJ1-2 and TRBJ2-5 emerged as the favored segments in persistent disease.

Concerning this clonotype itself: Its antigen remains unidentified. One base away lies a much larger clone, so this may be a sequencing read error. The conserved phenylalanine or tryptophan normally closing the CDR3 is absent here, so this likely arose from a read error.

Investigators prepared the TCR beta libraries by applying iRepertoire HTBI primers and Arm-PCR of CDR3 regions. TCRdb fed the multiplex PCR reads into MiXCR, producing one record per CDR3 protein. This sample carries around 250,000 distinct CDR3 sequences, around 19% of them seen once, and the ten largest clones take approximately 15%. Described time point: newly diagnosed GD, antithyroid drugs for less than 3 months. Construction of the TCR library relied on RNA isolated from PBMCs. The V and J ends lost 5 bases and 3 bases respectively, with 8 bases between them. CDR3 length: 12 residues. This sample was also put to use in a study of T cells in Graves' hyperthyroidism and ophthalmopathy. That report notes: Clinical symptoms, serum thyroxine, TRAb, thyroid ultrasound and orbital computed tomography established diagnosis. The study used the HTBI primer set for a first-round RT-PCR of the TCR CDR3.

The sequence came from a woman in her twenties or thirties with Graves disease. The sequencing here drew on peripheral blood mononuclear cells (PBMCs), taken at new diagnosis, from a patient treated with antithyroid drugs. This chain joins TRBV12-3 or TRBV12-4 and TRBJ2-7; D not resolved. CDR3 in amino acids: CASSVRRYEQYL. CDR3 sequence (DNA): TGTGCCAGCAGTGTAAGACGCTACGAGCAGTACCTC.